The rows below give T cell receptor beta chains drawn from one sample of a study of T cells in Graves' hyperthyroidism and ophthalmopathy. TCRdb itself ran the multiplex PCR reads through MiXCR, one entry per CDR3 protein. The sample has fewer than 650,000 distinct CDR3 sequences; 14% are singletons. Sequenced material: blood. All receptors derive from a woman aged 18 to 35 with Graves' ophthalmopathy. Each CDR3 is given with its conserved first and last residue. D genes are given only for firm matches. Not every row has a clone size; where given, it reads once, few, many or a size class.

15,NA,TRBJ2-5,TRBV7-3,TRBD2,CASSSQAGGGETQCF,TGTGCCAGCAGCTCGCAAGCGGGAGGGGGAGAGACCCAGTGCTTC
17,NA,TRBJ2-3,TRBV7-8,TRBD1,CASSPTFGQGGTDTQYF,TGCGCCAGCAGCCCAACTTTCGGACAGGGGGGCACAGATACGCAGTATTTT
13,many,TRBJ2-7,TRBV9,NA,CASSTGRYYEQYF,TGTGCCAGCAGCACAGGCAGATACTACGAGCAGTACTTC
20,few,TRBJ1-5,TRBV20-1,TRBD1,CSARSQAGQRHRVGNQPQHF,TGCAGTGCTAGGTCCCAGGCGGGACAGCGGCACCGGGTGGGCAATCAGCCCCAGCATTTT
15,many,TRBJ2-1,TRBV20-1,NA,CSARPTRGAYNEQFF,TGCAGTGCCCGACCGACGAGGGGAGCATACAATGAGCAGTTCTTC
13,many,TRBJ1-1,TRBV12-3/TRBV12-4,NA,CASSPGWSTEAFF,TGTGCCAGCAGTCCCGGGTGGAGCACTGAAGCTTTCTTT
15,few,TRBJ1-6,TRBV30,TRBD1,CAWRGQSSYNSPLHF,TGTGCCTGGAGGGGACAGAGCTCCTATAATTCACCCCTCCACTTT
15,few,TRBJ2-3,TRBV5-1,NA,CASSLQGGLSDTQYF,TGCGCCAGCAGCTTGCAAGGGGGGCTATCAGATACGCAGTATTTT
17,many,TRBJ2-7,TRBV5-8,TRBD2,CASSPTPGLAYSYEQYF,TGTGCCAGCAGCCCGACGCCGGGACTAGCGTACTCCTACGAGCAGTACTTC
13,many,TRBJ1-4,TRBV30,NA,CAWSPGVNEKLFF,TGTGCCTGGAGTCCAGGGGTAAATGAAAAACTGTTTTTT
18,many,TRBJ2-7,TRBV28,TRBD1,CASSFVLTWGQTSYEQYF,TGTGCCAGCAGTTTTGTTCTTACTTGGGGACAGACGTCCTACGAGCAGTACTTC
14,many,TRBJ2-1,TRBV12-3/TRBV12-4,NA,CASGGGSSYNEQFF,TGTGCCAGCGGGGGAGGTTCATCGTACAATGAGCAGTTCTTC
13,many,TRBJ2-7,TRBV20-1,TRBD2,CSANGRASDEQYF,TGCAGTGCTAACGGGAGGGCCTCGGACGAGCAGTACTTC
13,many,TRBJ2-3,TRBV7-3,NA,CATGMGHTDTQYF,TGTGCCACCGGGATGGGGCACACAGATACGCAGTATTTT
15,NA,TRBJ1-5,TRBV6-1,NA,CASSEARQNNQPQHF,TGTGCCAGCAGTGAAGCGCGTCAGAACAATCAGCCCCAGCATTTT
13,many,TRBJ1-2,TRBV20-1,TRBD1,CSATGGAGYGYTF,TGCAGTGCAACAGGGGGCGCCGGCTATGGCTACACCTTC
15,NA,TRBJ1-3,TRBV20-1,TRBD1,CSASGQGSSGNTIYF,TGCAGTGCCTCGGGACAGGGCTCATCTGGAAACACCATATATTTT
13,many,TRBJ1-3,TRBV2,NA,CASKVSGWYTIYF,TGTGCCAGCAAGGTGTCAGGGTGGTACACCATATATTTT
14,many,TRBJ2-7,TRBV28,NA,CASSLARGAHEQYF,TGTGCCAGCAGTTTAGCCAGGGGAGCCCACGAGCAGTACTTC
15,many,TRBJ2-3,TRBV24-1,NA,CATSDSWGRADTQYF,TGTGCCACCAGTGATTCCTGGGGGAGAGCAGATACGCAGTATTTT
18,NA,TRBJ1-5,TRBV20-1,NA,CSARTRPARRVLNQPQHF,TGCAGTGCTAGAACTCGTCCGGCCAGGAGGGTACTCAATCAGCCCCAGCATTTT
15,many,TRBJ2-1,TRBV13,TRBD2,CASSLWTSGINEQFF,TGTGCCAGCAGCTTATGGACTAGCGGGATCAATGAGCAGTTCTTC
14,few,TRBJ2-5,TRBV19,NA,CASSHGYIQETQYF,TGTGCCAGTAGTCACGGATACATCCAAGAGACCCAGTACTTC
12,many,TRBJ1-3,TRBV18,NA,CASSTVKNTIYF,TGTGCCAGCTCAACGGTAAAAAACACCATATATTTT
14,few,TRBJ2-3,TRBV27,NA,CASRGLGFTDTQYF,TGTGCCAGCAGGGGGTTGGGGTTCACAGATACGCAGTATTTT
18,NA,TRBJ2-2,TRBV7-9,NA,CASSFLWKTGANTGELFF,TGTGCCAGCAGCTTCCTCTGGAAGACGGGAGCCAACACCGGGGAGCTGTTTTTT
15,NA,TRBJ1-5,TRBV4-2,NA,CASSPGQRLHQPQHF,TGTGCCAGCAGCCCCGGACAGAGGTTACATCAGCCCCAGCATTTT
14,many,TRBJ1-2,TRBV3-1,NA,CASSQAGTVYGYTF,TGTGCCAGCAGCCAAGCTGGTACTGTCTATGGCTACACCTTC
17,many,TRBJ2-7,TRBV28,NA,CASSPSPSGQGRYEQYF,TGTGCCAGCAGTCCATCCCCGTCTGGGCAGGGGCGCTACGAGCAGTACTTC
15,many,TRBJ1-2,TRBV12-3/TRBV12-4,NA,CASSPSGGAIYGYTF,TGTGCCAGCAGTCCCTCGGGGGGGGCTATCTATGGCTACACCTTC
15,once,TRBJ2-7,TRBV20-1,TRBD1,CSAGGPGTGFYEQYF,TGCAGTGCTGGAGGTCCCGGGACAGGGTTCTACGAGCAGTACTTC
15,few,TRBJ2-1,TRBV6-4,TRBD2,CASSQGLAGASEQFF,TGTGCCAGCAGTCAGGGACTAGCGGGAGCCAGTGAGCAGTTCTTC
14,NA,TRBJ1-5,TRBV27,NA,CATRGSWGGQPQHF,TGTGCCACCAGGGGCAGCTGGGGCGGTCAGCCCCAGCATTTT
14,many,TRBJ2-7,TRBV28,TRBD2,CASKTSGSSYEQYF,TGTGCCAGCAAGACTAGCGGGAGCTCCTACGAGCAGTACTTC
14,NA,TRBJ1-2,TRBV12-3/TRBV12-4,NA,CASSPGAGLSGYTF,TGTGCCAGCAGCCCCGGGGCCGGGCTCTCTGGCTACACCTTC
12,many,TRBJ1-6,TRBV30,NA,CAGLRGDSPLHF,TGTGCCGGACTAAGGGGGGATTCACCCCTCCACTTT
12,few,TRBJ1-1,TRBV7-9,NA,CASSLDRVGAFF,TGTGCCAGCAGCTTAGACAGGGTAGGAGCTTTCTTT
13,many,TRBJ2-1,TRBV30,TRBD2,CAWNGLAGYEQFF,TGTGCCTGGAATGGACTAGCGGGCTATGAGCAGTTCTTC
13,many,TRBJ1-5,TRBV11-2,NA,CASSLASYQPQHF,TGTGCCAGCAGCTTAGCCAGCTATCAGCCCCAGCATTTT
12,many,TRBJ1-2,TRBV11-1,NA,CASSLSGGGYTF,TGTGCCAGCAGCTTAAGTGGTGGAGGCTACACCTTC
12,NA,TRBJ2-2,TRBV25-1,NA,CASVQITGELFF,TGTGCCAGCGTCCAGATCACCGGGGAGCTGTTTTTT
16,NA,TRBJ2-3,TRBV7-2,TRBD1,CASSPEGTGDTDTQYF,TGTGCCAGCAGCCCGGAGGGGACAGGGGACACAGATACGCAGTATTTT
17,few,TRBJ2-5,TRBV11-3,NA,CASSLDRRGRGKETQYF,TGTGCCAGCAGCTTAGATCGGAGGGGGAGGGGGAAAGAGACCCAGTACTTC
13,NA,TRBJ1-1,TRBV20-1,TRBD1,CSAIGQGVSEAFF,TGCAGTGCCATAGGACAGGGGGTATCTGAAGCTTTCTTT
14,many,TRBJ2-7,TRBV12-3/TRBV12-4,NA,CASSPTDSGYEQYF,TGTGCCAGCAGTCCCACAGATTCCGGCTACGAGCAGTACTTC